This entry lists 12 T cell receptor beta chains sequenced from one sample in a study of CD8+CD57+ T cells in acquired aplastic anemia. Patients chosen for sequencing had CD8+CD57+ cells that had expanded, as shown by flow cytometry. CDR3 and TCR beta VDJ profiling relied on a genomic DNA template. TCRdb redid the calling of the reads with MiXCR, one entry per CDR3 protein. The profile shows some 200,000 distinct CDR3 sequences, 40% to 55% of them singletons. Sequencing was carried out using sorted CD4+, CD8+, or CD8+CD57+ T cells (not recorded which) from PBMCs. These receptors all come from a human donor with aplastic anemia.

In nucleotides, the CDR3 is TGTGCCAGCAGTGAAAGCAGGGTAGTCAGAATAGAACAGCAGTACTTC. It codes for CASSESRVVRIEQQYF. The chain employs TRBV6-1 and TRBJ2-7, with TRBD1 as a possible D gene (5 bases). CDR3 size: 16 residues. Trimming stripped 2 bases from V and 8 bases from J, with 22 bases between. Germline-derived CDR1 and CDR2 are MNHNS and SASEGT.

This clonotype showed up many times. The gene calls are TRBV29-1 and TRBJ2-7; D is unclear. Germline-derived CDR1 and CDR2 are SQVTM and ANQGSEA. This CDR3 comprises 12 residues. V was cut by 5 bases and J by 3 bases, with 11 bases left in between. CDR3 sequence reads: CSVIRAGYEQYF. CDR3 in DNA: TGCAGCGTTATTCGGGCAGGCTACGAGCAGTACTTC.

Concerning this clonotype itself: Lacking the conserved final phenylalanine or tryptophan, this CDR3 likely reflects a read error. This rearrangement joins TRBV24-1 to TRBJ2-2, with D tentatively TRBD2 (5 bases). This CDR3 region has 14 residues. V was cut by 3 bases and J by 11 bases, with 15 bases left in between. Germline assignment: CDR1 KGHDR and CDR2 SFDVKD. CDR3 protein: CATSDNLTPGELFS. DNA of the CDR3: TGTGCCACCAGTGATAACCTAACACCGGGAGAGCTGTTTTCT.

A word on this clonotype: This may come from a read error, since a much larger clone is one base off. This sequence joins TRBV14 and TRBJ2-1, with D possibly TRBD2 on 6 matching bases. The CDR3 covers 15 residues. The V end lost 1 base, the J end lost 3 bases, and 10 bases lay between the germline ends. Germline V CDR1 and CDR2: SGHDN, FVKESK. CDR3: CASSQVYGGYNEQFF. The CDR3 coding sequence is TGTGCCAGCAGCCAAGTCTACGGGGGCTACAATGAGCAGTTCTTC.

This clonotype was seen many times. The V gene is TRBV2, the J gene TRBJ2-7, with TRBD1 identical over 10 bases. With 8 bases clipped from V and 7 bases from J, the junction kept 2 bases outside the gene matches. Germline loops: CDR1 SNHLY, CDR2 FYNNEI. The CDR3 runs to 11 residues. The chain's CDR3 is CASGQGGEQYF. CDR3 in DNA: TGTGCCAGCGGACAGGGGGGTGAGCAGTACTTC.

This clonotype was seen many times. V usage is TRBV9 and J usage is TRBJ1-2; D not certain. Germline V gene lookup returns CDR1 SGDLS and CDR2 YYNGEE. This CDR3 is 13 amino acids long. Trimming pared 3 bases from V and 6 bases from J, leaving 12 bases between. CDR3 protein: CASSGLVGNGYTF. In DNA form, the CDR3 reads TGTGCCAGCAGCGGGCTCGTTGGCAATGGCTACACCTTC.

There are many counts of this clonotype. V usage is TRBV4-2 and J usage is TRBJ2-3; the match to TRBD2 covers 10 bases. Per germline, CDR1 LGHNA and CDR2 YNFKEQ. This CDR3 is built from 16 residues. Losses at the gene ends were 0 bases for V and 5 bases for J; bases not matched to a gene: 5. CDR3 in amino acids: CASSQEAGGQRDTQYF. DNA of the CDR3: TGTGCCAGCAGCCAAGAAGCGGGGGGGCAGAGAGATACGCAGTATTTT.

This chain connects TRBV10-3 to TRBJ2-7; 9 bases are shared with TRBD1. Germline V gene data show CDR1 as ENHRY and CDR2 as SYGVKD. The CDR3 totals 14 residues. Trimming removed 5 bases from V and 4 bases from J; junction bases left unmatched: 6. DNA of the CDR3: TGTGCCATCAGTCGGGACAGGGTAACGTACGAGCAGTACTTC. Translation gives CAISRDRVTYEQYF.

The rearrangement links TRBV20-1 to TRBJ2-7, with D perhaps matching TRBD1 (6 bases). CDR3 length: 14 amino acids. Germline V gene data show CDR1 as DFQATT and CDR2 as SNEGSKA (reference sequence). V shed 5 bases and J shed 0 bases, with 14 bases lying between them. Here the CDR3 reads CSAYRDTSSYEQYF. In DNA form, the CDR3 reads TGCAGTGCTTACCGGGACACGAGCTCCTACGAGCAGTACTTC.

The chain has TRBV6-1 and TRBJ2-1, with no clear D. V lost 7 bases and J lost 12, with 22 bases in between. This CDR3 has 14 amino acids. Germline V gives CDR1 MNHNS, CDR2 SASEGT. The DNA for the CDR3 is TGTGCCAGCACCGCGCCGCAGGCCCATATTGGGCAGTTCTTC. It yields the protein CASTAPQAHIGQFF.

On this clonotype: Since a much larger clone is just one base distant, this may be a read error. J is TRBJ2-7 and V is TRBV24-1, with a tentative D call TRBD1 (6 bases). Germline CDR1 KGHDR, CDR2 SFDVKD. This CDR3 spans 13 amino acids. The DNA of the CDR3 is TGTGCCAGCTCACCAACAGGGACCTACGAGCAGTGCTTC. Translated, it gives CASSPTGTYEQCF.

Turning to this clonotype: This is likely a read error, given that the CDR3 carries no conserved phenylalanine or tryptophan at its end. The rearrangement uses TRBV25-1 and TRBJ1-2; D is ambiguous. This CDR3 spans 14 amino acids. Trimming shortened V by 7 bases and J by 8 bases, and 20 bases separated the two germline ends. The germline V gene encodes CDR1 MGHDK and CDR2 SYGVNS. The CDR3 DNA sequence: TGTGCCAGCACCTCGTCGAAGGGCGTGCGGGGCTACACCTCC. Protein: CASTSSKGVRGYTS.